This TCR beta chain was captured by sequencing in a study of technical replicates of blood from a handful of donors. Clones were read by immunoSEQ multiplex PCR, and TCRdb kept only the in-frame ones, dropping some. The top ten clones hold 3.5% to 4.5% of a sample with about 50,000 clones, 90% to 95% of them seen once. This CDR3 has 13 residues. Germline V lookup: CDR1 GTSNPN, CDR2 SVGIG (reference sequence). V lost 2 bases to trimming and J lost 1 base, with 5 bases between them. This clonotype originated in a human donor in good health. Some clones in this sample may be carry-over from other donors' samples. V is TRBV30 and J is TRBJ2-2; D gene ambiguous. The sample was PBMCs. Here the CDR3 reads CAWSNGNTGELFF. Written as DNA, the CDR3 is TGTGCCTGGAGTAACGGGAACACCGGGGAGCTGTTTTTT.